Described below is a single T cell receptor (beta chain) sequence and its context. This clone's antigen is unknown. The V and J ends are trimmed by 4 bases and 3 bases, leaving 13 bases between them. In the germline V gene, CDR1 corresponds to SGHVS and CDR2 to FQNEAQ. The cysteine opens and the phenylalanine closes a CDR3 of 14 amino acids. Here the CDR3 DNA is all that survives: 42 bases in frame from base 1. The data originate from a study of cytomegalovirus exposure and HLA in healthy donors (dated by TCRdb to between 2016 and 2019). Study-wide context: An earlier analysis of about 530 of the donors reported 276 Gb of sequence data and 100 million to 120 million unique TCR beta sequences obtained from about 179 million T cells. The study combined high-throughput TCR immunosequencing, statistical association of individual TCRs with disease status, and machine learning to predict cytomegalovirus infection status. The number of typed donors differed by locus: about 620-640 for A, B, C, DRB1 and DQB1; approximately 520 for DQA1; 600 to 610 for DPA1; and 400 to 480 for DPB1. Rather than using new phenotypic data, the later analysis identified candidate immune exposures from TCR beta sequences and from how often those sequences occurred across donors. In a later genetic analysis, genome-wide SNP genotypes for about 65% of the roughly 670 donors were used, and that subset was treated as a discovery cohort. A separate validation cohort of 100 to 150 different subjects was used in addition to the approximately 610-subject first cohort. The T cell repertoires of several hundred subjects were profiled by immunosequencing and related to cytomegalovirus serostatus. On average, 235,054 unique TCR beta nucleotide sequences were sequenced per donor among several hundred genotyped donors of the cohort, with about 17% of those sequences being non-productive. In an earlier analysis of roughly 600 of the donors, high-throughput TCR beta sequencing was used to judge whether each TCR beta V gene segment behaved as functional or pseudogenic. Roughly 5 DR-DQ haplotypes were handled as single units for association and clustering, since linkage in the cohort was strong. An early release that covered about 640 HLA-typed donors contained around 300 gigabases of sequencing data and tens of millions of unique TCR sequences. Of the roughly 400 genotyped donors, approximately 83% fell in the genetic ancestry cluster associated with self-reported Caucasian donors. Donor age, sex, ethnicity and CMV serostatus were compiled alongside the repertoire data. The study aimed to test whether cataloging public T cell receptors could reveal signatures of past pathogen exposure. HLA typing covered class I and class II loci at four-digit resolution. All discovery cohort repertoires had been generated on a single sequencing platform. A later analysis re-analyzed previously published TCR beta repertoires from approximately 670 donors and added high-resolution HLA genotyping to study TCR occurrence patterns. Beyond this particular receptor, the publication reports: In vitro tests confirmed that a few of the cytomegalovirus-associated TCR beta chains recognize cytomegalovirus antigens. Specific HLA alleles were associated with 16,951 TCR beta sequences at a false discovery rate of 0.05 in a later analysis. Most CMV-associated TCR beta chains appeared to be HLA-restricted in a later analysis, and the HLA associations seemed to be driven largely by CMV exposure. According to a later analysis, parvovirus B19, influenza, CMV and Epstein-Barr virus appeared linked to several top co-occurrence clusters. In an earlier analysis of several hundred of the donors, most TCR beta V segments were observed in productive rearrangements about 87% or about 30% of the time, broadly matching IMGT annotations. In a later analysis, TCR association rates were found to vary across HLA loci, with the most associated TCRs seen for DRB1 alleles and the fewest for HLA-C alleles. CMV serostatus was the only immune exposure information available for the cohort. Roughly uniform sequencing depth across donors was assumed in presence/absence analyses, although this assumption may not hold. Over 15 rarely observed V segments, including chromosome 9 orphons, were excluded from the earlier analysis of about 500 of the donors because counts were too low. A cluster of highly shared sequence variants was judged likely to represent a technical artifact of the sequencing pipeline. A further reported finding was that TCR beta sequences accurately predicted the HLA-A and HLA-B alleles for most subjects in the first cohort. In a later genetic analysis, a missense DCLRE1C variant was associated with V-gene and J-gene trimming of TCR beta chains, and the association was replicated in an independent cohort. A total of 150 or so TCR beta chains were listed by the study as associated with cytomegalovirus. In a later analysis, HLA-associated TCR beta chains showed more clonal expansion and lower generation probabilities than non-associated chains that were equally common. This cohort had only TCR beta chains sequenced, and the lack of alpha or paired-chain data limited which features could be detected. Across donors, most TCR sequences were observed very rarely, whereas some public TCRs were present in many individuals. The authors suggested that the approach could potentially be extended to other disease states and immunological phenotypes. Because HLA typing was missing for some donors at each locus, association tests included only the typed subset. Assigning TCR associations to individual alleles was difficult when HLA alleles, especially DR and DQ, strongly co-occurred. Because the 87-base-pair reads could not distinguish some IMGT-functional V segments, including TRBV6-2 and TRBV6-3, those segments were excluded. The classifier was reported to diagnose cytomegalovirus status with high specificity and sensitivity in both the original cohort and the validation cohort. In a later genetic analysis, fewer N-insertions in productive TCRs were reported among donors in an Asian-associated ancestry cluster than the 666-donor mean. Correlated functional status among segregating V segments might be attributable to linkage disequilibrium, but an unknown experimental factor could not be ruled out.

Receptors were amplified or captured by the immunoSEQ multiplex PCR assay. For the multiplex PCR, a mixture combining 60 forward primers for TCR Vbeta segments and 13 reverse primers for TCR Jbeta segments was used. The CDR3 region of rearranged TCR beta genes was amplified from genomic DNA by a multiplex PCR assay. Amplified TCR beta libraries were sequenced as 87-base-pair reads on the Illumina HiSeq System. The paper's processing steps were these. In a later analysis, some 80 million unique TCR beta chains were counted across the roughly 610 repertoires, and roughly 9.9 million of these chains were shared by at least two donors. Raw reads were error-corrected and collapsed into unique sequences with a nearest-neighbor algorithm that merged closely related sequences to remove PCR and sequencing errors. Alignment of CDR3 sequences to IMGT reference sequences was used to assign V, D and J gene segments. Each retained sequence needed at least a six-nucleotide match to both a V gene segment and a J gene segment. Rearrangements were classified as productive when the CDR3 lacked stop codons and remained in frame with V and J, and all other rearrangements were classified as non-productive. CDR3 was defined according to IMGT convention as the region running from the second conserved V-encoded cysteine to the conserved J-encoded phenylalanine. The earlier analysis of 587 of the donors excluded sequences that lacked an unambiguous match to a single V gene segment. An earlier analysis of 587 of the donors classified V segments as functional when productive rearrangements were above 56.7% and as segregating when the standard deviation between donors was above 5%. A statistical classification framework was built for diagnosing cytomegalovirus status from the catalog of TCR beta chain sequences. In a later analysis, TCR nucleotide sequences were compared against IMGT/GENE-DB human TR gene sequences so that V and J genes could be assigned. The TCRdist pipeline was used in a later analysis to assign CDR3 sequences and most-parsimonious VDJ recombination scenarios. In a later analysis, every TCR beta chain was defined by the combination of its CDR3 amino acid sequence and its V-gene family, and reads without a unique V-gene family were dropped. In a later analysis, around 600 highly shared, low-generation-probability nucleotide sequences were removed to address suspected cross-contamination and a sequencing artifact. In a later analysis, a clonal expansion index was calculated for each public chain from normalized within-repertoire ranks of inferred template counts. In a later analysis, generation probabilities were computed with a VDJ recombination model fitted to out-of-frame rearrangements, and the resulting probabilities were checked against IGoR. In a later analysis, TCR-TCR, TCR-HLA and TCR-CMV co-occurrence was scored with hypergeometric tests, and a repertoire-size bias correction was applied to TCR pairs. False discovery rates were estimated in a later analysis by permuting HLA or CMV assignments 20 times. In a later analysis, co-occurring TCRs were grouped using DBSCAN, and TCRdist sequence similarity was added for clustering within HLA-allele-positive subsets. Repertoires with fewer than 30,000 or more than 120,000 public chains, plus five repertoires with anomalous nucleotide sharing, were excluded from co-occurrence clustering. Sourced from immuneACCESS, this table was stored by TCRdb with only in-frame sequences that have V and J called. A share of the clones is absent; for the studies checked, an unresolved V gene accounts for under half, and the remainder has no known explanation. V and J calls plus clone size are reproduced from that table; the DNA served to infer D and trimming. The table for this sample lists 200,000 to 250,000 clones. Under 1% of the sample lies in the top ten.

The cohort comprised around 700 healthy bone marrow donors. All cohort members were sampled while nominally healthy, although unrecorded immune exposures were likely present. The donor was CMV seropositive and was included in the group of some 290 seropositive cohort members. Every donor gave a peripheral blood sample, and the peripheral blood mononuclear cells from that sample were used for TCR beta sequencing. The Qiagen DNeasy Blood Extraction Kit was used to extract genomic DNA from the blood cell samples. The chain is made from TRBV7-8 and TRBJ2-7; 6 matching bases give a weak D call of TRBD2. What was sequenced was PBMCs. The sequence was collected from a woman in her 30s in good health and CMV-seropositive. The sequenced DNA: TGTGCCAGCAGCTGGGAGGTGTTCGGCTACGAGCAGTACTTC. Its translation reads: CASSWEVFGYEQYF.